These 3 T cell receptor beta chains originate from one sample sequenced in a study of monozygotic twins with inflammatory bowel disease. From its re-call of the 5' RACE reads, TCRdb lists each CDR3 protein once, without DNA. The ten most abundant clones cover around 1.2% of a sample with about 150,000 distinct CDR3 sequences. Sequenced: blood. The receptors stem from a human donor with ulcerative colitis or Crohn's disease, or a healthy co-twin of an affected twin (not recorded which).

The V and J genes are TRBV20-1 and TRBJ2-7; TCRdb indicates TRBD2, and absent DNA this call remains unverified. Per germline, CDR1 DFQATT and CDR2 SNEGSKA (reference sequence). This CDR3 is 11 amino acids long. The CDR3 region is CSARTSYEQYF.

The V and J genes are TRBV6-5 and TRBJ1-1; absent DNA, TCRdb's TRBD1 call cannot be checked. The V gene's germline CDR1 is MNHEY and CDR2 SVGAGI. The length of the CDR3 is 14 residues. The CDR3 sequence is CASSYSKTVKVAFF.

CDR3 region: CASSATGSGAGANVLTF. J is TRBJ2-6 and V is TRBV6-1; TCRdb names TRBD1, which stays unverified in the absence of DNA. The CDR3 consists of 17 residues. Looked up from germline, CDR1 is MNHNS and CDR2 is SASEGT.